A single sample gave rise to the 32 T cell receptor beta chains below, sequenced in a study of blood T cell repertoires in COVID-19. Repertoires were generated with immunoSEQ multiplex PCR, while TCRdb's copy carries only in-frame clones and drops some. The sample shows about 260,000 clones, about 87% of them seen only once. The sample comprised peripheral blood. These receptors were taken from a woman between 50 and 59 years old with acute or convalescent COVID-19.

The V call is TRBV7-3, the J call TRBJ2-3; D not resolved. V was clipped by 1 base and J by 2 bases, with 7 bases between them. Per the germline V gene, CDR1 is SGHTA and CDR2 is FQGTGA. The CDR3 has 14 amino acids. DNA for the CDR3: TGTGCCAGCAGCTTAAGAGTATCCACAGATACGCAGTATTTT. Translated, it gives CASSLRVSTDTQYF.

This chain links TRBV29-1 with TRBJ2-1; D uncertain. Per the germline V gene, CDR1 is SQVTM and CDR2 is ANQGSEA. CDR3 length equals 12 residues. Trimming removed 0 bases at V and 5 bases at J, with 5 bases between. This CDR3 reads CSVEESDNEQFF. The CDR3 DNA reads TGCAGCGTTGAAGAGAGTGACAATGAGCAGTTCTTC.

The rearrangement uses TRBV27 and TRBJ2-7; the D is unclear. The CDR3 extends over 13 amino acids. V dropped 2 bases and J dropped 1 base, with 6 bases sitting between them. Germline assignment: CDR1 MNHEY and CDR2 SMNVEV (reference sequence). The CDR3 loop reads CASSLLRSYEQYF. CDR3 nucleotide sequence: TGTGCCAGCAGTTTACTCAGGTCCTACGAGCAGTACTTC.

This clone was picked up one time. In DNA form, the CDR3 reads TGTGCCAGTAGTAGGACAGGTCCCGGGGAGCTGTTTTTT. As protein: CASSRTGPGELFF. The V and J genes are TRBV19 and TRBJ2-2; 7 bases are shared with TRBD1. V shed 4 bases, J shed 6 bases, and the junction held 2 bases outside the gene matches. Germline CDR1 LNHDA, CDR2 SQIVND (reference sequence). This CDR3 has 13 residues.

The J gene is TRBJ1-1, the V gene TRBV5-6, with 8 positions matching TRBD1. V was clipped by 4 bases and J by 1 base; unmatched bases: 15. Germline V gene sequence: CDR1 SGHDT, CDR2 YYEEEE. The CDR3 runs 18 residues. As DNA, the CDR3 is TGTGCCAGCAGCCAGTCCCGGGACAGGCCTTGGGAGAACACTGAAGCTTTCTTT. Protein sequence: CASSQSRDRPWENTEAFF.

This clone was picked up a small number of times. Other DNA sequences in this specimen translate into the identical CDR3. The chain recombines TRBV27 with TRBJ1-1; tentatively, D is TRBD1 (5 bases). V gave up 6 bases and J gave up 1 base, with 9 bases separating them. Germline-derived CDR1 and CDR2 are MNHEY and SMNVEV (reference sequence). The CDR3 is 13 amino acids. The CDR3 region is CASRGTGNTEAFF. In DNA, the CDR3 is TGTGCCAGCAGAGGTACAGGGAACACTGAAGCTTTCTTT.

As for this clone: At the DNA level, this CDR3 is encoded by other sequences in the same sample as well. The chain carries TRBV18 and TRBJ2-5; 11 nucleotides align to TRBD2. V shed 1 base and J 4 bases; nucleotides not matched to a gene: 5. This CDR3 comprises 16 residues. In germline, CDR1 is KGHSH, CDR2 LQKENI. In DNA form, the CDR3 reads TGTGCCAGCTCACCACTAGCGGGAGGGCCCGGAGAGACCCAGTACTTC. The encoded protein is CASSPLAGGPGETQYF.

V and J are TRBV18 and TRBJ2-1; D might be TRBD2 (6 bases). Trimming shortened V by 2 bases and J by 7 bases, and 21 bases separated the two germline ends. Germline CDR1 and CDR2: KGHSH and LQKENI. The CDR3 covers 17 residues. The DNA of the CDR3 is TGTGCCAGCTCACCAGTTGGAGGTAGCGGAACCACTAATGAGCAGTTCTTC. Its translation: CASSPVGGSGTTNEQFF.

The chain has TRBV7-9 and TRBJ2-5; 7 bases fit TRBD1. J was trimmed by 0 bases and V by 5 bases; bases with no gene match: 6. The V gene's germline CDR1 is SEHNR and CDR2 FQNEAQ (reference sequence). CDR3 length equals 15 residues. The CDR3 DNA reads TGTGCCAGCAGCCGGGACAGCTGGTACCAAGAGACCCAGTACTTC. Its translation: CASSRDSWYQETQYF. The complete variable domain, with remaining parts taken from reference TRBV7-9 and TRBJ2-5, reads DTGVSQNPRHKITKRGQNVTFRCDPISEHNRLYWYRQTLGQGPEFLTYFQNEAQLEKSRLLSDRFSAERPKGSFSTLEIQRTEQGDSAMYLCASSRDSWYQETQYFGPGTRLLVL.

The rearrangement uses TRBV18 and TRBJ1-4; D unresolved. Per the germline V gene, CDR1 is KGHSH and CDR2 is LQKENI. Trimming cost V 5 bases and J 8 bases, with 12 bases left between them. There are 13 residues in the CDR3. Written as DNA, the CDR3 is TGTGCCAGCTCAGACGGACTTCGAGAAAAACTGTTTTTT. It is translated as CASSDGLREKLFF.

The genes are TRBV13 and TRBJ2-5; D might be TRBD2 (5 bases). The CDR3 is 16 amino acids. Trimming shortened V by 5 bases and J by 1 base, and 17 bases separated the two germline ends. CDR1 is PRHDT, CDR2 FYEKMQ, per germline (reference sequence). This chain's CDR3 is CASSGDPDSVQETQYF. CDR3 nucleotides: TGTGCCAGCAGCGGAGACCCGGACTCCGTCCAAGAGACCCAGTACTTC. Variable domain in full (rest from reference TRBV13 and TRBJ2-5): AAGVIQSPRHLIKEKRETATLKCYPIPRHDTVYWYQQGPGQDPQFLISFYEKMQSDKGSIPDRFSAQQFSDYHSELNMSSLELGDSALYFCASSGDPDSVQETQYFGPGTRLLVL.

The J gene is TRBJ2-7, the V gene TRBV4-2; 11 positions match TRBD1. The V gene's germline CDR1 is LGHNA and CDR2 YNFKEQ. This CDR3 contains 20 residues. V dropped 0 bases and J dropped 0; count of bases not matched to a gene: 13. CDR3 amino acids: CASSQEPSAWDRGDSYEQYF. The CDR3 DNA is TGTGCCAGCAGCCAAGAACCCTCGGCCTGGGACAGGGGGGACTCCTACGAGCAGTACTTC.

The V gene is TRBV5-1, the J gene TRBJ1-1; 10 nucleotides agree with TRBD1. V shed 0 bases, J shed 6 bases, and the junction held 5 bases outside the gene matches. The CDR3 covers 15 residues. Looked up from germline, CDR1 is SGHRS and CDR2 is YFSETQ. The CDR3 nucleotides are TGCGCCAGCAGCTTGGGACAGGGGGCTTGGTCTGAAGCTTTCTTT. It specifies CASSLGQGAWSEAFF.

The chain joins TRBV12-3 or TRBV12-4 to TRBJ2-3, with 7 bases identical to TRBD2. This CDR3 is 13 amino acids long. V lost 7 bases and J lost 4; bases outside the gene matches: 5. CDR3 sequence (DNA): TGTGCCAGCAACCGCGGGAGTGCAGATACGCAGTATTTT. It yields the protein CASNRGSADTQYF.

This chain's CDR3 is CASSRTDSYEQYF. CDR3 coding DNA: TGTGCCAGCAGCAGGACAGACTCCTACGAGCAGTACTTC. The chain uses TRBV3-1 (or the pseudogene TRBV3-2) and TRBJ2-7; D is perhaps TRBD1 (6 bases). Trimming stripped 5 bases from V and 0 bases from J, with 8 bases between. This CDR3 has 13 amino acids. The V gene's germline CDR1 is LGHDT and CDR2 YNNKEL (reference sequence).

This chain connects TRBV9 to TRBJ1-2; TRBD1 aligns across 9 bases. Per germline, CDR1 SGDLS and CDR2 YYNGEE. The CDR3 consists of 14 residues. The junction had 4 bases not matched to a gene; V was cut back by 2 bases and J by 5 bases. DNA of the CDR3: TGTGCCAGCAGCGTCACGACAGGGGGTTATGGCTACACCTTC. It yields the protein CASSVTTGGYGYTF.

J is TRBJ1-2 and V is TRBV28; D ambiguous. Germline-derived CDR1 and CDR2 are MDHEN and SYDVKM. This CDR3 has 14 amino acids. Trimming took off 8 bases at V and 4 bases at J, with 17 bases between the two ends. Written as DNA, the CDR3 is TGTGCCAGCTTCCGGGAGTCAAGGTCCTATGGCTACACCTTC. It codes for CASFRESRSYGYTF.

The table lists this clone with a count of one. The gene calls are TRBV7-9 and TRBJ2-5; 12 nucleotides agree with TRBD2. The CDR3 has 16 residues. The germline V gene encodes CDR1 SEHNR and CDR2 FQNEAQ (reference sequence). The V gene end was trimmed by 4 bases and the J gene end by 4 bases; junction bases not matched to a gene: 7. CDR3: CASSSGLAGFGETQYF. The CDR3 nucleotides read TGTGCCAGCAGCTCTGGACTAGCGGGATTTGGAGAGACCCAGTACTTC.

The chain employs TRBV19 and TRBJ2-7; the D is unclear. The germline V gene encodes CDR1 LNHDA and CDR2 SQIVND (reference sequence). The CDR3 runs to 13 residues. Trimming left V 5 bases short and J 4 bases short, with 12 bases between. The CDR3 protein is CASSWSRSYEQYF. CDR3 coding DNA: TGTGCCAGTAGTTGGAGCCGATCATACGAGCAGTACTTC.

The rearrangement uses TRBV9 and TRBJ1-2; D remains unclear. V lost 0 bases and J 6 bases, leaving 12 bases between the germline ends. This CDR3 region has 14 residues. The germline CDR1 and CDR2 sequences are SGDLS and YYNGEE. CDR3 coding DNA: TGTGCCAGCAGCGTAGGGTTAGTTTTCGATGGCTACACCTTC. Its protein is CASSVGLVFDGYTF.

V and J are TRBV20-1 and TRBJ1-6, with unresolved D. The CDR3 has 13 residues. V lost 3 bases and J lost 7, with 10 bases in between. Germline V gene data show CDR1 as DFQATT and CDR2 as SNEGSKA (reference sequence). The CDR3 reads CSASSPSNSPLHF. In nucleotides, the CDR3 is TGCAGTGCTAGTTCTCCTTCCAATTCACCCCTCCACTTT.

CDR3 amino acids: CASSFSSGSYNEQFF. In DNA form, the CDR3 reads TGTGCCAGCAGCTTCTCTAGCGGCTCCTACAATGAGCAGTTCTTC. The chain links TRBV7-3 to TRBJ2-1, with 7 bases aligning to TRBD2. CDR1 is SGHTA, CDR2 FQGTGA, per germline. This CDR3 has 15 amino acids. With 3 bases clipped from V and 0 bases from J, the junction kept 2 bases outside the gene matches. Filled out from reference TRBV7-3 and TRBJ2-1, the complete variable domain reads GAGVSQTPSNKVTEKGKYVELRCDPISGHTALYWYRQSLGQGPEFLIYFQGTGAADDSGLPNDRFFAVRPEGSVSTLKIQRTERGDSAVYLCASSFSSGSYNEQFFGPGTRLTVL.

This sequence joins TRBV7-6 and TRBJ1-1; 12 bases match TRBD1. Unmatched junction bases numbered 6, after V lost 5 bases and J lost 5 bases. CDR3 length equals 15 residues. Germline CDR1 SGHVS, CDR2 FNYEAQ. The CDR3 nucleotides read TGTGCCAGCAGCCCGGGGACAGGGGGCGGAACTGAAGCTTTCTTT. Translation gives CASSPGTGGGTEAFF.

As regards this clone: Other DNA variants within this sample encode the same CDR3. V and J are TRBV6-1 and TRBJ2-7, with D perhaps TRBD1 (6 bases). Between the trimmed V and J ends, which lost 2 bases and 4 bases, there was a span of 6 bases. Germline assignment: CDR1 MNHNS and CDR2 SASEGT. This CDR3 has 12 amino acids. The CDR3 DNA reads as TGTGCCAGCAGTGAAAGGGGGTACGAGCAGTACTTC. It yields the protein CASSERGYEQYF.

This clone was recorded only once. This chain joins TRBV5-1 and TRBJ2-3; D is perhaps TRBD2 (5 bases). Looked up from germline, CDR1 is SGHRS and CDR2 is YFSETQ. This CDR3 has 15 amino acids. The V gene lost 2 bases and the J gene lost 3 bases, with 13 bases spanning the gap. The CDR3 reads CASSFDLLGTDTQYF. The CDR3 nucleotides are TGCGCCAGCAGCTTTGATTTACTAGGGACAGATACGCAGTATTTT.

The chain carries TRBV7-8 and TRBJ2-1, with 7 bases identical to TRBD1. The CDR3 contains 15 residues. Germline V CDR1 and CDR2: SGHVS, FQNEAQ. Trimming removed 3 bases from V and 4 bases from J; junction bases left unmatched: 6. As DNA, the CDR3 is TGTGCCAGCAGCTTCCATCTGACAGGGTACAATGAGCAGTTCTTC. The encoded protein is CASSFHLTGYNEQFF.

This clone was observed a handful of times. The rearrangement uses TRBV27 and TRBJ1-1; perhaps TRBD1 as D (6 bases). The CDR3 runs to 15 residues. The germline V and J ends were trimmed by 5 bases and 11 bases, with 24 bases remaining between them. The V gene's germline CDR1 is MNHEY and CDR2 SMNVEV (reference sequence). The CDR3, as DNA: TGTGCCAGCAGTCCCCTGGGGACATCCCGTATAGGTGCTTTCTTT. Its protein product is CASSPLGTSRIGAFF.

This chain connects TRBV12-3 or TRBV12-4 to TRBJ1-1, with D possibly TRBD1 on 5 matching bases. Trimming pared 3 bases from V and 5 bases from J, leaving 10 bases between. The CDR3 loop spans 13 amino acids. CDR3 coding DNA: TGTGCCAGCAGTTTTGGGGGGGAAACTGAAGCTTTCTTT. It translates to CASSFGGETEAFF.

The chain is built from TRBV19 and TRBJ2-5, with 8 bases fitting TRBD1. The CDR3 loop spans 14 amino acids. Germline lookup yields CDR1 LNHDA and CDR2 SQIVND (reference sequence). With 3 bases clipped from V and 4 bases from J, the junction kept 4 bases outside the gene matches. CDR3 coding DNA: TGTGCCAGTAGTATTGGACAGGGAACAGAGACCCAGTACTTC. Protein product: CASSIGQGTETQYF.

The chain employs TRBV11-2 and TRBJ2-5, with 11 bases identical to TRBD1. J was trimmed by 5 bases and V by 5 bases; bases with no gene match: 7. This CDR3 comprises 15 residues. The germline V gene encodes CDR1 SGHAT and CDR2 FQNNGV. CDR3: CASSLWTGGLETQYF. The CDR3 DNA is TGTGCCAGCAGCCTATGGACAGGGGGCTTGGAGACCCAGTACTTC.

The chain has TRBV29-1 and TRBJ1-5; 10 positions match TRBD1. Germline V gene lookup returns CDR1 SQVTM and CDR2 ANQGSEA. This CDR3 contains 13 residues. V shed 6 bases, J shed 4 bases, and the junction held 3 bases outside the gene matches. In DNA, the CDR3 is TGCAGCGTCGAGGGACAGGGGAATCAGCCCCAGCATTTT. This gives the protein CSVEGQGNQPQHF.

This sequence joins TRBV7-2 and TRBJ2-7; the D gene is possibly TRBD2 (5 bases). Germline CDR1 is SGHTA and CDR2 is FQGNSA. V shed 4 bases and J shed 1 base, with 11 bases lying between them. The CDR3 has 14 amino acids. The CDR3 coding sequence is TGTGCCAGCAGCTCCCGGACTGCTTCCTACGAGCAGTACTTC. Its translation: CASSSRTASYEQYF.